The rows below give T cell receptor beta chains drawn from one sample of a study of cytomegalovirus exposure and HLA in healthy donors. The method was immunoSEQ multiplex PCR; TCRdb's version includes in-frame clones alone and lacks a portion of them. The sample holds some 76,000 clones; 84% are singletons and the top ten take roughly 2.6%. Material for sequencing was PBMCs. The receptors stem from a woman aged 45-60 years in good health and CMV-seronegative. Each CDR3 is given with its conserved first and last residue. The order of the fields is CDR3 protein, CDR3 DNA, D gene, J gene, V gene, clone size. The D gene is left open where the match is weak. Clone size is not always given. Where it is, it says once, few, many or a class for expanded clones.

CDR3 protein: CATSNNRGLTGELFF
CDR3 DNA: TGTGCCACCAGCAATAACAGGGGGCTCACCGGGGAGCTGTTTTTT
D gene: TRBD1
J gene: TRBJ2-2
V gene: TRBV15
clone size: .

CDR3 protein: CAPRTGAGGYTF
CDR3 DNA: TGCGCCCCGAGGACAGGTGCTGGTGGCTACACCTTC
D gene: TRBD1
J gene: TRBJ1-2
V gene: TRBV10-1
clone size: .

CDR3 protein: CASSIELPSGANVLTF
CDR3 DNA: TGTGCCAGTAGTATCGAGTTGCCCTCTGGGGCCAACGTCCTGACTTTC
D gene: .
J gene: TRBJ2-6
V gene: TRBV19
clone size: .

CDR3 protein: CASSGTGVGNQPQHF
CDR3 DNA: TGTGCCAGCAGTGGAACAGGAGTGGGCAATCAGCCCCAGCATTTT
D gene: .
J gene: TRBJ1-5
V gene: TRBV6-1
clone size: .

CDR3 protein: CASSQEGLAANEQFF
CDR3 DNA: TGCGCCAGCAGCCAAGAGGGACTAGCTGCGAATGAGCAGTTCTTC
D gene: TRBD2
J gene: TRBJ2-1
V gene: TRBV4-3
clone size: .

CDR3 protein: CNLRARDNLFNSNQPQHF
CDR3 DNA: TGCAACCTCAGGGCTCGGGACAACCTCTTCAATAGCAATCAGCCCCAGCATTTT
D gene: .
J gene: TRBJ1-5
V gene: TRBV29-1
clone size: .

CDR3 protein: CASSPSVNTEAFF
CDR3 DNA: TGTGCCAGCTCACCGTCAGTGAACACTGAAGCTTTCTTT
D gene: .
J gene: TRBJ1-1
V gene: TRBV18
clone size: .

CDR3 protein: CASTGQNYEQYF
CDR3 DNA: TGTGCCAGCACTGGACAGAATTACGAGCAGTACTTC
D gene: .
J gene: TRBJ2-7
V gene: TRBV2
clone size: .

CDR3 protein: CASSMGRAGNEQFF
CDR3 DNA: TGCGCCAGCAGTATGGGGAGGGCGGGGAATGAGCAGTTCTTC
D gene: TRBD2
J gene: TRBJ2-1
V gene: TRBV5-1
clone size: .

CDR3 protein: CASSTVGEGQGHNEQFF
CDR3 DNA: TGTGCCAGCAGCACAGTGGGTGAAGGCCAGGGGCACAATGAGCAGTTCTTC
D gene: .
J gene: TRBJ2-1
V gene: TRBV21-1
clone size: .

CDR3 protein: CASSLTGNTEAFF
CDR3 DNA: TGTGCCAGCAGCTTAACAGGAAACACTGAAGCTTTCTTT
D gene: .
J gene: TRBJ1-1
V gene: TRBV11-2
clone size: .

CDR3 protein: CASSLSTGDGYTF
CDR3 DNA: TGTGCCAGCAGCTTAAGTACAGGGGATGGCTACACCTTC
D gene: TRBD1
J gene: TRBJ1-2
V gene: TRBV7-3
clone size: .

CDR3 protein: CASSPPGNTIYF
CDR3 DNA: TGTGCCAGCAGCCCCCCCGGGAACACCATATATTTT
D gene: .
J gene: TRBJ1-3
V gene: TRBV7-2
clone size: once

CDR3 protein: CASSPSPADTQYF
CDR3 DNA: TGCGCCAGCAGCCCCTCCCCCGCAGATACGCAGTATTTT
D gene: .
J gene: TRBJ2-3
V gene: TRBV5-1
clone size: .

CDR3 protein: CASSIGPGGTDTQYF
CDR3 DNA: TGCGCCAGCAGCATTGGCCCCGGGGGGACAGATACGCAGTATTTT
D gene: TRBD2
J gene: TRBJ2-3
V gene: TRBV5-1
clone size: .

CDR3 protein: CASSQDSGGADTQYF
CDR3 DNA: TGTGCCAGCAGCCAAGATAGCGGGGGGGCAGATACGCAGTATTTT
D gene: TRBD2
J gene: TRBJ2-3
V gene: TRBV4-2
clone size: .

CDR3 protein: CASSLDTAYGYTF
CDR3 DNA: TGTGCCAGCAGCTTAGACACCGCCTATGGCTACACCTTC
D gene: .
J gene: TRBJ1-2
V gene: TRBV28
clone size: .

CDR3 protein: CASSLGAGFSNEQFF
CDR3 DNA: TGCGCCAGCAGCTTGGGTGCGGGGTTCAGTAATGAGCAGTTCTTC
D gene: .
J gene: TRBJ2-1
V gene: TRBV5-1
clone size: .

CDR3 protein: CASSYGGGGGEQFF
CDR3 DNA: TGTGCCAGCAGTTACGGCGGGGGGGGTGGTGAGCAGTTCTTC
D gene: TRBD2
J gene: TRBJ2-1
V gene: TRBV6-5
clone size: .

CDR3 protein: CASTSGTGGTGANVLTF
CDR3 DNA: TGTGCCAGCACTTCCGGGACTGGGGGGACTGGGGCCAACGTCCTGACTTTC
D gene: .
J gene: TRBJ2-6
V gene: TRBV7-3
clone size: .

CDR3 protein: CASSLRRGTSTDTQYF
CDR3 DNA: TGTGCCAGCAGCTTAAGGAGGGGAACTAGCACAGATACGCAGTATTTT
D gene: .
J gene: TRBJ2-3
V gene: TRBV7-9
clone size: .

CDR3 protein: CASSSPGTSGRAPFF
CDR3 DNA: TGTGCCAGCAGTTCCCCCGGGACTAGCGGGAGGGCCCCGTTCTTC
D gene: TRBD2
J gene: TRBJ2-1
V gene: TRBV28
clone size: few

CDR3 protein: CASSIVQSGLGTEAFF
CDR3 DNA: TGTGCCAGTAGTATAGTTCAGTCAGGTTTAGGAACTGAAGCTTTCTTT
D gene: .
J gene: TRBJ1-1
V gene: TRBV19
clone size: .

CDR3 protein: CASSQPIPGTGGSGNTIYF
CDR3 DNA: TGTGCCAGCAGCCAACCCATCCCCGGGACAGGGGGCTCTGGAAACACCATATATTTT
D gene: TRBD1
J gene: TRBJ1-3
V gene: TRBV7-9
clone size: .

CDR3 protein: CASGDRGLSNYGYTF
CDR3 DNA: TGTGCCAGCGGGGACAGGGGGCTTTCTAACTATGGCTACACCTTC
D gene: TRBD1
J gene: TRBJ1-2
V gene: TRBV2
clone size: .

CDR3 protein: CASSFSSQIYEQYF
CDR3 DNA: TGTGCCAGCAGCTTCTCGTCACAGATCTACGAGCAGTACTTC
D gene: .
J gene: TRBJ2-7
V gene: TRBV7-2
clone size: .

CDR3 protein: CASSHKGQGNQPQHF
CDR3 DNA: TGTGCCAGCAGTCATAAGGGACAGGGTAATCAGCCCCAGCATTTT
D gene: TRBD1
J gene: TRBJ1-5
V gene: TRBV6-1
clone size: .

CDR3 protein: CASSTLAIKTQYF
CDR3 DNA: TGTGCCAGCAGTACGCTAGCTATAAAGACCCAGTACTTC
D gene: .
J gene: TRBJ2-5
V gene: TRBV5-6
clone size: .

CDR3 protein: CASAIGGLAGPNEQFF
CDR3 DNA: TGTGCCAGCGCAATAGGGGGACTAGCGGGGCCCAATGAGCAGTTCTTC
D gene: TRBD2
J gene: TRBJ2-1
V gene: TRBV7-3
clone size: .

CDR3 protein: CASSPWTGGGYEQYF
CDR3 DNA: TGTGCCAGCAGCCCCTGGACAGGGGGCGGCTACGAGCAGTACTTC
D gene: TRBD1
J gene: TRBJ2-7
V gene: TRBV7-2
clone size: .

CDR3 protein: CATASASGAKNIQYF
CDR3 DNA: TGTGCCACCGCTAGTGCTAGCGGAGCCAAAAACATTCAGTACTTC
D gene: TRBD2
J gene: TRBJ2-4
V gene: TRBV28
clone size: .